This T cell receptor beta chain was retrieved from a study of spatial heterogeneity in lung cancer. The study's findings and limits: TCRs found ubiquitously expanded in tumor appeared in blood more at resection than at follow-up.

Time point: sample taken at primary tumor resection. Unsorted samples of tumor, nontumor lung or frozen PBMC had their whole RNA sequenced. Via MiXCR, TCRdb re-called the 5' RACE reads, giving one row per CDR3 protein. Of about 10,000 distinct CDR3 sequences in the sample, roughly 5.5% were seen once. This clonotype rates as medium-sized. No antigen is known for it. Germline V CDR1 and CDR2: LNHDA, SQIVND (reference sequence). V lost 6 bases and J 2 bases, leaving 11 bases between the germline ends. This CDR3 contains 15 residues. The clonotype originates from a male donor with early-stage non-small cell lung cancer. The chain joins TRBV19 to TRBJ2-6; D uncertain. The sample here was PBMCs, taken at surgery. The CDR3 sequence: CASRLEVAGANVLTF. For the CDR3, the DNA is TGTGCCAGTAGGCTCGAGGTAGCTGGGGCCAACGTCCTGACTTTC.